There are a few counts of the clone carrying this TCR beta chain. Clones were read by immunoSEQ multiplex PCR, and TCRdb kept only the in-frame ones, dropping some. The sample has about 150,000 clones; around 91% are singletons. The CDR3 runs 14 residues. The germline V gene encodes CDR1 SGDLS and CDR2 YYNGEE. Trimming pared 0 bases from V and 8 bases from J, leaving 12 bases between. The record originates from a study of T cell responses to AZD1222 COVID-19 vaccine. Material: peripheral blood, obtained on day 0 of AZD1222 vaccination. The genes are TRBV9 and TRBJ2-1, with D uncertain. This receptor was identified in an adult in good health. Here the CDR3 DNA reads TGTGCCAGCAGCGTAGATGGACGTACGGATGAGCAGTTCTTC. This encodes CASSVDGRTDEQFF.